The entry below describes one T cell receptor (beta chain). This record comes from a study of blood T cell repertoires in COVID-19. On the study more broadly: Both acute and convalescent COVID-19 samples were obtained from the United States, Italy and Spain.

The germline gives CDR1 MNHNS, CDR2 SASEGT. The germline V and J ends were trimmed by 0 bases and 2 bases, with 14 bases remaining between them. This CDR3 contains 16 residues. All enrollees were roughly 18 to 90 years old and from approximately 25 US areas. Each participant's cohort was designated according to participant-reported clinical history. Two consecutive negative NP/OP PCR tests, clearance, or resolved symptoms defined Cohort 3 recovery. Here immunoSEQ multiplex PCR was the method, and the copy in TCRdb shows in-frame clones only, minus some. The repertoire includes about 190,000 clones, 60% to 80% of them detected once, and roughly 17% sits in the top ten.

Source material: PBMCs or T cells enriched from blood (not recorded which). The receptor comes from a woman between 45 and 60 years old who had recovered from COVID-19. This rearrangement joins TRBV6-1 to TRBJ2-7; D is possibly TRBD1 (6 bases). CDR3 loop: CASSEAPYREPYEQYF. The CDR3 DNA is TGTGCCAGCAGTGAAGCCCCTTACAGGGAACCCTACGAGCAGTACTTC.